This T cell receptor beta chain was identified in a study of CD8+ T cells in alopecia areata. This clone was seen only a few times. The CDR3 covers 12 residues. Trimming stripped 6 bases from V and 3 bases from J, with 10 bases between. Per the germline V gene, CDR1 is SQVTM and CDR2 is ANQGSEA. RNA extraction and reverse transcription yielded cDNA as sequencing template. Repertoires were generated with immunoSEQ multiplex PCR, while TCRdb's copy carries only in-frame clones and drops some. Among more than 95,000 clones listed, less than 45% were seen once. The material sequenced was CD4+ T cells sorted from blood. This sequence originates from a human donor with alopecia areata. This chain joins TRBV29-1 and TRBJ2-3; D is possibly TRBD2 (5 bases). Here the CDR3 reads CSVGLATDTQYF. CDR3 nucleotides: TGCAGCGTGGGCCTAGCAACAGATACGCAGTATTTT.